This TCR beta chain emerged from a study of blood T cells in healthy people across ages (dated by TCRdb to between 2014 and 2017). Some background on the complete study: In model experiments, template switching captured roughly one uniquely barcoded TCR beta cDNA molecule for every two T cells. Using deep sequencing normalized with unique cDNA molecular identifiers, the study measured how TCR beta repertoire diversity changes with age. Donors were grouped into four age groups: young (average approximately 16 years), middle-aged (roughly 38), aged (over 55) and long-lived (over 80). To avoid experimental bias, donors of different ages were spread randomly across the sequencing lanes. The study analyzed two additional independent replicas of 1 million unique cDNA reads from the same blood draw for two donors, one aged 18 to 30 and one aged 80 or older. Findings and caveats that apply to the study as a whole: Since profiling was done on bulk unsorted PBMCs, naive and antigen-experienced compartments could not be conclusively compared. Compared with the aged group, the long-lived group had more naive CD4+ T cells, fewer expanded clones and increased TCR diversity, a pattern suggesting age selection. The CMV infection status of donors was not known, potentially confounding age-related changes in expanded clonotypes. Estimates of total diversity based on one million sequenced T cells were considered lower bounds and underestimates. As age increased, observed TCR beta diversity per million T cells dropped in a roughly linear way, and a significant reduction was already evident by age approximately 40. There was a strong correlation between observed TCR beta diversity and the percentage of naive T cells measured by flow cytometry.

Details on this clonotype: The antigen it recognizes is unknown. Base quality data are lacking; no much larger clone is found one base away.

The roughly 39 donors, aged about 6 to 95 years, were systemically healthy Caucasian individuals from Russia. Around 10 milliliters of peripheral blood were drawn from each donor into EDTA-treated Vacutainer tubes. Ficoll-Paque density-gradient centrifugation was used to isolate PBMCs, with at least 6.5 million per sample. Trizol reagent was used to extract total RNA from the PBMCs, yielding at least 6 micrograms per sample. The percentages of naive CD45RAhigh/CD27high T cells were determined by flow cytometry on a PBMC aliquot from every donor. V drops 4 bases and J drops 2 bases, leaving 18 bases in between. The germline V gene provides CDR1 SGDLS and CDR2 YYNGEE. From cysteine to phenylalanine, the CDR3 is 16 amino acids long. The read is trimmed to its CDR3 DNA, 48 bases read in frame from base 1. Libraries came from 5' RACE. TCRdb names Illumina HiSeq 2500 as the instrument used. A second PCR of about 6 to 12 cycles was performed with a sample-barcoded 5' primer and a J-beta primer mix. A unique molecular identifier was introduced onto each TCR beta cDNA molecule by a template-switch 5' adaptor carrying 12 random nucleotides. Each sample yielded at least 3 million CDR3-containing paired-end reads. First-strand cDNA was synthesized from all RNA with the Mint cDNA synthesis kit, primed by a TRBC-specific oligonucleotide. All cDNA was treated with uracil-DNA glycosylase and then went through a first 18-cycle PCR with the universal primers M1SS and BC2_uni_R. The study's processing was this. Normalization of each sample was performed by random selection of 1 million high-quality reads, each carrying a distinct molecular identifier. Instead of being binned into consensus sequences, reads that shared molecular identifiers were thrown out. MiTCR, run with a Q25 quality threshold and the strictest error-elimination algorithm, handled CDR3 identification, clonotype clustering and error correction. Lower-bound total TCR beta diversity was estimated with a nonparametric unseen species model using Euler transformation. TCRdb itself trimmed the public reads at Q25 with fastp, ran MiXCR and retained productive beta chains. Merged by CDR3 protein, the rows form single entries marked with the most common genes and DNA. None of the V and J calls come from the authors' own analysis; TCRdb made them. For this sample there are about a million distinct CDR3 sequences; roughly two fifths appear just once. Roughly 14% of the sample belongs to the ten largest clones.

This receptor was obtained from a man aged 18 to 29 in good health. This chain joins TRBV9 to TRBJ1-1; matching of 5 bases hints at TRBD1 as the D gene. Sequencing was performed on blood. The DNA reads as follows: TGTGCCAGCAGCACACAAACTGACAGAGCCAACACTGAAGCTTTCTTT. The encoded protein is CASSTQTDRANTEAFF.